The source of this TCR beta chain is a study of CD8 T cells in ankylosing spondylitis. Whole-study results and caveats: Reports of some motif variants in reactive arthritis synovial fluid and blood predate this one. In ankylosing spondylitis patients, matched synovial fluid reportedly showed significant enrichment of disease-linked clones. For ankylosing spondylitis blood, a TCR beta motif of about 8 highly homologous variants appeared characteristic.

V was clipped by 5 bases and J by 9 bases, with 16 bases between them. The V gene's germline CDR1 is SEHNR and CDR2 FQNEAQ (reference sequence). The CDR3 spans 13 residues. There are many counts of this clonotype. Its target is unknown. In TCRdb, the 5' RACE reads were re-called with MiXCR into one record per CDR3 protein. The table includes a few hundred thousand distinct CDR3 sequences, around 21% detected once. V gene TRBV7-9 combines with J gene TRBJ1-1, with a weak D call TRBD1 (5 bases). The sequencing sample was made of blood, either unsorted or a sorted T cell fraction (not recorded which). The TCR was taken from a female donor with ankylosing spondylitis or in good health (not recorded which). The chain's CDR3 is CASSPRGATQAFF. The DNA of the CDR3 is TGTGCCAGCAGCCCCCGAGGGGCAACCCAAGCTTTCTTT.